One sample yielded the 22 T cell receptor beta chains listed below, sequenced in a study of OX40 agonist ivuxolimab in advanced cancers. Only in-frame clones appear in the TCRdb table, and some are missing; sequencing was by immunoSEQ multiplex PCR. Among around 50,000 clones listed, 80% to 90% were seen once. Sequenced here: CD4+ or CD8+ T cells sorted from blood, sampled in a trial of the OX40 agonist ivuxolimab. The receptor source for this set is an adult with an advanced solid tumor such as melanoma, head and neck, liver or kidney cancer.

J is TRBJ2-3 and V is TRBV30; 8 bases match TRBD2. The CDR3 has 15 amino acids. Trimming took 4 bases from V and 2 from J; bases not matched to a gene: 8. The V gene's germline CDR1 is GTSNPN and CDR2 SVGIG (reference sequence). The CDR3 DNA is TGTGCCTGGACCCCGGGGCGGGAGGTCACAGATACGCAGTATTTT. This codes for CAWTPGREVTDTQYF.

The chain carries TRBV5-1 and TRBJ2-3; possible D gene TRBD2, 6 bases. Germline CDR1 SGHRS, CDR2 YFSETQ. V was shortened by 1 base and J by 1 base, with 10 bases between the two germline ends. The CDR3 sequence is 15 residues long. The CDR3 sequence: CASSLMLAGTDTQYF. CDR3 coding DNA: TGCGCCAGCAGCTTGATGTTAGCGGGCACAGATACGCAGTATTTT.

This clone was counted once. The genes are TRBV11-2 and TRBJ2-5; TRBD1 agrees at 7 bases. Germline V CDR1 and CDR2: SGHAT, FQNNGV. J was trimmed by 11 bases and V by 5 bases; bases with no gene match: 11. The CDR3 contains 13 residues. The CDR3 region is CASSPGTAGKQYF. CDR3 DNA sequence: TGTGCCAGCAGCCCCGGGACAGCCGGTAAGCAGTACTTC.

The gene calls are TRBV4-3 and TRBJ2-7; 7 nucleotides match TRBD1. CDR1 is LGHNA and CDR2 is YSLEER in the germline V gene. The V and J ends lost 4 bases and 6 bases, in that order; junction bases with no gene match: 6. This CDR3 spans 13 amino acids. CDR3 in DNA: TGCGCCAGCAGCCCAGGGGGTACAGGCGAGCAGTACTTC. It codes for CASSPGGTGEQYF.

With respect to this clone: One junction end disagrees with the germline gene, perhaps due to a read error. J is TRBJ1-1 and V is TRBV15; no clear D gene. The CDR3 has 15 amino acids. Per the germline V gene, CDR1 is LNHNV and CDR2 is YYDKDF (reference sequence). CDR3 amino acids: CATSGDPAANTEAFF. CDR3 DNA sequence: TGTGCCACCAGCGGAGATCCCGCGGCGAACACTGAAGCTTTCTTT.

The chain joins TRBV4-1 to TRBJ1-5, with 10 bases lining up with TRBD1. Germline CDR1 reads MGHRA; CDR2 reads YSYEKL. The CDR3 is 16 residues long. The trim removed 4 bases at V and 4 bases at J, leaving 7 bases unmatched. As DNA, the CDR3 is TGCGCCAGCAGCCCAGGGACAGGGGTCGGGAATCAGCCCCAGCATTTT. It yields the protein CASSPGTGVGNQPQHF.

In its sample, this clone was seen once. The V call is TRBV5-1, the J call TRBJ2-1; 8 bases align to TRBD1. The germline CDR1 and CDR2 sequences are SGHRS and YFSETQ. V trimming: 0 bases; J trimming: 2 bases; junction bases outside the gene matches: 4. There are 16 residues in the CDR3. The CDR3 DNA reads TGCGCCAGCAGCTTGGGGTCGACAGGGGCCTACAATGAGCAGTTCTTC. Amino acids: CASSLGSTGAYNEQFF.

This clone has a single count. The gene calls are TRBV5-8 and TRBJ1-3, with D unclear. V was shortened by 4 bases and J by 0 bases, with 14 bases between the two germline ends. The germline gives CDR1 SGHTS, CDR2 YDEGEE. CDR3 size: 16 residues. The CDR3 DNA reads TGTGCCAGCAGCCCGCGAATAGGGTCCTCTGGAAACACCATATATTTT. Amino acid sequence: CASSPRIGSSGNTIYF. Full variable domain (remainder filled in from reference TRBV5-8 and TRBJ1-3): EAGVTQSPTHLIKTRGQQATLRCSPISGHTSVYWYQQALGLGLQFLLWYDEGEERNRGNFPPRFSGRQFPNYSSELNVNALELEDSALYLCASSPRIGSSGNTIYFGEGSWLTVV.

This clone was observed a handful of times. This chain connects TRBV27 to TRBJ2-5; tentative D call: TRBD2 (5 bases). The germline CDR1 and CDR2 sequences are MNHEY and SMNVEV (reference sequence). The CDR3 totals 14 residues. Trimming took 6 bases from V and 1 from J, leaving 12 bases between them. The CDR3, as DNA: TGTGCCAGCAGCACGTCGCGGGTCCAAGAGACCCAGTACTTC. It encodes CASSTSRVQETQYF.

The V call is TRBV9, the J call TRBJ1-3; TRBD1 matches 9 bases. V lost 3 bases, J lost 0 bases, and 4 bases stayed unmatched. Germline CDR1 and CDR2: SGDLS and YYNGEE. The CDR3 totals 16 residues. The CDR3 DNA is TGTGCCAGCAGCGAAACAGGGGGCCCCTCTGGAAACACCATATATTTT. This encodes CASSETGGPSGNTIYF.

The genes are TRBV7-7 and TRBJ2-5; 12 nucleotides agree with TRBD2. Germline V CDR1 and CDR2: SSHAT, FNYEAQ (reference sequence). This CDR3 has 13 residues. V lost 10 bases and J lost 5; bases outside the gene matches: 5. The chain's CDR3 is CATASGRVETQYF. CDR3 sequence (DNA): TGTGCCACCGCTAGCGGGAGGGTGGAGACCCAGTACTTC.

The chain is built from TRBV30 and TRBJ2-7; TRBD2 aligns across 11 bases. V gave up 3 bases and J gave up 4 bases; unmatched junction bases: 5. CDR1 and CDR2 from the germline V gene are GTSNPN and SVGIG (reference sequence). The CDR3 has 14 residues. The CDR3 nucleotides are TGTGCCTGGAGCGTACTAGCGGGAGCGTACGAGCAGTACTTC. It encodes CAWSVLAGAYEQYF.

The V gene is TRBV2, the J gene TRBJ2-7, with D perhaps matching TRBD2 (6 bases). This CDR3 has 14 residues. Trimming left V 4 bases short and J 0 bases short, with 10 bases between. Germline values: CDR1 SNHLY, CDR2 FYNNEI. The CDR3 nucleotides read TGTGCCAGCAGTGTCGGGAGAGACTCCTACGAGCAGTACTTC. Protein product: CASSVGRDSYEQYF.

V and J are TRBV5-4 and TRBJ2-1; 10 bases agree with TRBD2. This CDR3 contains 13 residues. V trimming: 2 bases; J trimming: 9 bases; junction bases outside the gene matches: 2. Germline CDR1 and CDR2: SGHNT and YYREEE (reference sequence). The CDR3 sequence: CASSLASGGEQFF. The CDR3 DNA reads as TGTGCCAGCAGCTTAGCTAGCGGGGGTGAGCAGTTCTTC.

As DNA, the CDR3 is TGCGCCAGCAGCATCGGACAGCAATATGGCTACACCTTC. It encodes CASSIGQQYGYTF. V usage is TRBV5-1 and J usage is TRBJ1-2; the D gene is possibly TRBD1 (6 bases). Per germline, CDR1 SGHRS and CDR2 YFSETQ. The V end lost 4 bases, the J end lost 5 bases, and 12 bases lay between the germline ends. The CDR3 spans 13 residues.

This sequence joins TRBV7-2 and TRBJ1-1, with a weak D call TRBD1 (5 bases). CDR3 length: 14 residues. Germline assignment: CDR1 SGHTA and CDR2 FQGNSA. V was clipped by 7 bases and J by 10 bases, with 22 bases between them. CDR3 region: CASNPGPSGRGAFF. As DNA, the CDR3 is TGTGCCAGCAACCCTGGTCCTTCGGGGCGAGGAGCTTTCTTT.

The chain couples TRBV4-3 to TRBJ2-2; the D gene is possibly TRBD1 (5 bases). Trimming removed 6 bases from V and 6 bases from J, with 11 bases in between. Germline CDR1 LGHNA, CDR2 YSLEER. This CDR3 spans 13 amino acids. CDR3: CASSLMGPGELFF. The CDR3 nucleotides read TGCGCCAGCAGTCTTATGGGGCCCGGGGAGCTGTTTTTT.

This clone was seen a single time. The rearrangement uses TRBV18 and TRBJ2-3; 9 bases agree with TRBD2. Germline V gives CDR1 KGHSH, CDR2 LQKENI. V shed 0 bases, J shed 3 bases, and the junction held 7 bases outside the gene matches. The CDR3 has 17 amino acids. The CDR3 nucleotides read TGTGCCAGCTCACCACCGAGGGCGGGAGGGCCGACAGATACGCAGTATTTT. Translation gives CASSPPRAGGPTDTQYF.

The CDR3 coding sequence is TGTGCCAGCAGTGAAAGCGGGGGGCGGCGATTGCAGTTCTTC. This codes for CASSESGGRRLQFF. This rearrangement joins TRBV6-1 to TRBJ2-1; TRBD2 matches at 9 bases. V dropped 2 bases and J dropped 12; count of bases not matched to a gene: 8. Germline V CDR1 and CDR2: MNHNS, SASEGT. This CDR3 contains 14 residues.

The genes are TRBV7-9 and TRBJ2-1, with D possibly being TRBD1 or TRBD2 (5 bases each). V was pared by 3 bases and J by 0 bases, with 9 bases between. Germline values: CDR1 SEHNR, CDR2 FQNEAQ (reference sequence). The CDR3 is 15 amino acids. As DNA, the CDR3 is TGTGCCAGCAGCTTGGGGACGAGCTCCTACAATGAGCAGTTCTTC. Protein: CASSLGTSSYNEQFF.

This rearrangement joins TRBV10-3 to TRBJ2-5; 7 nucleotides agree with TRBD1. The CDR3 sequence is 22 residues long. Germline V gene sequence: CDR1 ENHRY, CDR2 SYGVKD. The trim removed 3 bases at V and 0 bases at J, leaving 25 bases unmatched. As DNA, the CDR3 is TGTGCCATCAGTGATGGGGACAGTGCCGTGATACAATCCAGCCCGAACCAAGAGACCCAGTACTTC. It specifies CAISDGDSAVIQSSPNQETQYF.

The J gene is TRBJ2-7, the V gene TRBV6-1, with no clear D. CDR3 length: 13 amino acids. The germline CDR1 and CDR2 sequences are MNHNS and SASEGT. Deletions cut 10 bases from V and 3 bases from J, with 16 bases between. The CDR3 sequence: CATHLPTYYEQYF. Here the CDR3 DNA reads TGTGCCACCCACCTCCCCACATACTACGAGCAGTACTTC.